This T cell receptor (beta chain) appears in the sequencing data of a study of identical twins. Study-level results: Memory repertoires lacked the insertion deficit that abundant cord blood beta clonotypes showed. Monozygotic twins shared more out-of-frame TCR alpha than recombination models predicted. Cross-sectional statistical analysis, not tracking of the same donors, underpinned the conclusions.

Every donor was a healthy Caucasian. This clonotype has a handful of counts. Its antigen is undetermined. Using its own MiXCR run on the 5' RACE reads, TCRdb lists one record per CDR3 protein. The table includes 200,000 to 250,000 distinct CDR3 sequences, approximately 6.8% detected once. These data also formed part of another study, on yellow fever vaccine responses in identical twins.

Input material: CD8+ T cells sorted from blood. This receptor was obtained from a woman aged 18-30 years in good health.

CDR3 sequence reads: CASSPRRPGGTDGTSGYSTDTQYF. CDR3 DNA sequence: TGTGCCAGCAGCCCGCGGCGCCCGGGGGGAACAGATGGGACTAGCGGGTATAGCACAGATACGCAGTATTTT. V usage is TRBV3-1 and J usage is TRBJ2-3, with TRBD2 matching over 12 bases. The CDR3 runs to 24 residues. Germline V CDR1 and CDR2: LGHDT, YNNKEL (reference sequence). The trim removed 4 bases at V and 0 bases at J, leaving 26 bases unmatched.